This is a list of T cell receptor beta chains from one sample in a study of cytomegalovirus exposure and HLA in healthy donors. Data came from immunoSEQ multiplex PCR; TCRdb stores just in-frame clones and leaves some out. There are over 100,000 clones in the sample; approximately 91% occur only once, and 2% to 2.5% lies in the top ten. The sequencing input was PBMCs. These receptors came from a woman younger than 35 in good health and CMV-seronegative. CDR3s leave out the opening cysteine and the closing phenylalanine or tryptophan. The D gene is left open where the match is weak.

ASSAGTGTETQY | TRBD1 | TRBV5-1
ASSFKGTGSSGPGELF | . | TRBV7-3
ASSSSPNTEAF | . | TRBV7-3
ASSLSKSGTYYGYT | . | TRBV28
ASSSTSGGGRETQY | TRBD2 | TRBV27
ASRPREGEYEQY | TRBD2 | TRBV6-5
ASSEWGLAQRSPLH | . | TRBV25-1
ASNRVIGNTIY | . | TRBV28
ASSRPNTGELF | . | TRBV28
ASSQGTGQNQPQH | TRBD1 | TRBV4-2
ASTGQGGLETQY | TRBD1 | TRBV6-1
ASSLEAGGEQY | TRBD2 | TRBV7-6
ASSKTPDSTGELF | . | TRBV21-1
ASSSTIRGDGYT | TRBD1 | TRBV7-9
ASSSLLAGGFYTQY | . | TRBV28
ASRPQNSGNTIY | . | TRBV6-5
ASGLPPGQGALTGYEQY | TRBD1 | TRBV12-5
ASSLTLTFGGYT | . | TRBV28
ASSLRGTGANEKLF | TRBD1 | TRBV7-2
ASSQDPWTGNNSPLH | TRBD1 | TRBV4-3
ASSLGRNTDTQY | . | TRBV5-8
ASSFIRARTDTRLEQY | . | TRBV28
ASSRGTSSGPSYEQY | TRBD2 | TRBV7-2
ASSETGLAGGETQY | TRBD2 | TRBV6-1